Below, one T cell receptor beta chain is given with its context. Its antigen is as yet unknown. These data are taken from a study of cytomegalovirus exposure and HLA in healthy donors. Notes on the study in general: TCR beta V segments were, for the most part, productive about 87% or about 30% of the time in an earlier analysis.

Primers: 60 Vbeta forward and 13 Jbeta reverse. Profiling relied on immunoSEQ multiplex PCR, and the TCRdb table lists in-frame clones only, not all of them. The sample lists 110,000 to 150,000 clones; roughly four fifths were seen once. This CDR3 spans 17 amino acids. Germline CDR1 is SGHNT and CDR2 is YYREEE (reference sequence). V lost 0 bases to trimming and J lost 6 bases; unmatched junction nucleotides: 11. Sequencing was done on a sample of PBMCs. This sequence was found in a woman aged 55-70 years in good health and CMV-seropositive. The chain joins TRBV5-4 to TRBJ2-1, with 8 bases aligning to TRBD2. The CDR3 sequence is CASSLGGASGRLNEQFF. DNA of the CDR3: TGTGCCAGCAGCTTGGGGGGGGCGAGCGGGAGACTCAATGAGCAGTTCTTC.